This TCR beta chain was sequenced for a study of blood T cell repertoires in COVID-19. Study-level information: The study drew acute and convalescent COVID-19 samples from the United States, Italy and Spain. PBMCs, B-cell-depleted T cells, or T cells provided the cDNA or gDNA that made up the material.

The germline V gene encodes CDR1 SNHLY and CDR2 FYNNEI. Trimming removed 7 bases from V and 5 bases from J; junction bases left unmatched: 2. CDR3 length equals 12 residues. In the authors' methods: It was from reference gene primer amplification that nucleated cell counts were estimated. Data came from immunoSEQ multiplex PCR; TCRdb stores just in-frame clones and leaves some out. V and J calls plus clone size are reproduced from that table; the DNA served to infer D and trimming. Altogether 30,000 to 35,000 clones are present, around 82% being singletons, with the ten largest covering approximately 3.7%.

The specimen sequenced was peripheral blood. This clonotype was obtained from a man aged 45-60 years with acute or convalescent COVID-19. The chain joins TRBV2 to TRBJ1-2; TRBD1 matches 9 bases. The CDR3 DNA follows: TGTGCCAGCAAGGGGACAGGGTATGGCTACACCTTC. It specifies CASKGTGYGYTF.